This T cell receptor beta chain is drawn from a study of CD8 T cells in ankylosing spondylitis. The junction had 4 bases not matched to a gene; V was cut back by 2 bases and J by 7 bases. Germline V gene lookup returns CDR1 SSHAT and CDR2 FNYEAQ (reference sequence). CDR3 length equals 14 residues. Using its own MiXCR run on the 5' RACE reads, TCRdb lists one record per CDR3 protein. Of 250,000 to 400,000 distinct CDR3 sequences in the sample, roughly 12% are singletons; the top ten hold 9.1%. The chain links TRBV7-7 to TRBJ2-2; 7 positions agree with TRBD1. Material: blood, either unsorted or a sorted T cell fraction (not recorded which). This clonotype was obtained from a female donor with ankylosing spondylitis or in good health (not recorded which). The CDR3 bases are TGTGCCAGCAGCTTACGACAGGGAAGCGGGGAGCTGTTTTTT. Protein product: CASSLRQGSGELFF.